This T cell receptor beta chain was sequenced in a study of graft-versus-host responses after intestinal transplantation. Germline trimming cut 5 bases from V and 2 bases from J; bases unmatched to any gene: 9. The CDR3 is 15 amino acids. Germline V CDR1 and CDR2: KGHSH, LQKENI. Concerning this clone: Its antigen is undetermined.

Profiled with immunoSEQ multiplex PCR; TCRdb holds only in-frame clones, not every one. The sample shows approximately 89,000 clones, roughly 91% of them seen only once. The TCR originated in a human donor who was the organ donor for an intestinal transplant. This specimen consisted of unstimulated CD8+ T cells sorted from spleen or lymph node cells, obtained before transplant. V is TRBV18 and J is TRBJ2-7, with TRBD2 identical over 7 bases. CDR3 residues: CASSYSSGGTYEQYF. The CDR3, as DNA: TGTGCCAGCTCATACTCTAGCGGCGGTACCTACGAGCAGTACTTC.